This entry is about one TCR beta chain. A single count supports this clone. Its antigen specificity is not known. Per-base quality was not reported, and no clone a single base away is much larger than it. The time point label, read with the paper, signifies: baseline before first vaccination. Samples from vaccinated people were obtained from the UK trials COV001 and COV002, which included a single-blind randomized controlled phase 2/3 trial of AZD1222 (ChAdOx1 nCoV-19) in healthy adults. Trial participant PBMC samples were collected at day 0 and day 28 after the second dose for TCRbeta chain sequencing. This specimen belongs to a study of T cell responses to AZD1222 COVID-19 vaccine (dated by TCRdb to the early 2020s). In the study overall: AZD1222 recipients with second doses at about 4 weeks or about 12 weeks were pooled, because spike-specific TCR depth and breadth did not differ between schedules. TCR sequencing was performed for 233 trial participants, of whom about 200 were given two doses of AZD1222 and roughly 25 were given two doses of MenACWY control vaccine. Trial participants were enrolled by age into subgroups of 18-55, 56-69 and 70-plus years, and roughly 160, 29 and 62 TCR-sequenced participants, respectively, were included in these subgroups. Results the study describes overall, beyond this receptor: Because no day 14 peak-response samples were available, the repertoires could be characterized only after the peak T cell response. Conclusions about previously exposed vaccinees are limited because only a handful of AZD1222 recipients were SARS-CoV-2 seropositive at baseline. The 56-69-year group was small, and its depth increase did not reach significance, likely because of low power. Participants were mostly white British and included more females than males, and it was suggested by the authors that clonal diversity may have been underestimated. The vaccine-associated CD4 TCRs covered the entire spike protein, and the dominant responses fell in regions 160-218 and 743-854. Reportedly, close to half of the unique spike-specific TCRs recognized epitopes lying outside the regions that are mutated in the B.1.351 and B.1.1.7 variants. Spike-specific TCR breadth and depth rose significantly after two AZD1222 doses compared with day 0 and with MenACWY recipients.

The CDR3 regions of human TCRbeta chains were subjected to immunosequencing. Processing in the source paper ran as follows. TCRs in the repertoires were matched against a reference library of SARS-CoV-2-specific TCRs that had been generated with the MIRA antigen-specificity platform. Breadth was defined as the fraction of unique TCRs that were SARS-CoV-2-associated. Depth was defined as the fraction of total T cells that were SARS-CoV-2-associated. Using the MIRA data, every spike-specific TCR was mapped to the spike region that the TCR reacted to and assigned to either a CD4 or a CD8 class. Log10-transformed breadth and depth values were compared by one-way ANOVA with Sidak's multiple comparisons tests. TCRdb mirrors the immuneACCESS table, restricted to in-frame sequences. Some clones are absent from its copies; in checked studies, under half trace to an unresolved V gene, and the reason for the others is unknown. The DNA was the basis for D and trimming; V, J and clone size are from that table. This sample has 130,000 to 150,000 clones in its table, and roughly 87% of those were observed once. Approximately 5.1% of the sample comes from the top ten.

V drops 5 bases and J drops 4 bases, leaving 18 bases in between. The CDR3 goes from the cysteine to the phenylalanine over 15 residues. Left in the record is the CDR3 DNA by itself, 45 bases read in frame from the first base. From the germline V gene, CDR1 is SGHRS and CDR2 is YFSETQ. The material was peripheral blood, obtained on day 0 of AZD1222 vaccination. This chain is built from TRBV5-1 and TRBJ1-1; a confident D gene designation cannot be given. This receptor was identified in an adult in good health. The nucleotides are TGCGCCAGCAGATCCGGGAGGCCCCGTGGCACTGAAGCTTTCTTT. Its translation is CASRSGRPRGTEAFF.